Listed here are 26 T cell receptor beta chains from one sample, sequenced in a study of blood T cell repertoires in COVID-19. Repertoires were generated with immunoSEQ multiplex PCR, while TCRdb's copy carries only in-frame clones and drops some. This sample carries fewer than 600,000 clones, roughly 89% of them seen once, and the ten largest clones take roughly 0.84%. The sample comprised peripheral blood. The receptors come from a man younger than 35 with COVID-19, enrolled during active disease.

A single count supports this clone. The rearrangement joins TRBV2 to TRBJ2-1; a possible D gene is TRBD1 (5 bases). The V gene's germline CDR1 is SNHLY and CDR2 FYNNEI. The CDR3 spans 12 residues. V lost 8 bases and J lost 9, with 14 bases in between. The CDR3 region is CASHAGFGEQFF. The CDR3 DNA sequence: TGTGCCAGCCATGCAGGGTTCGGTGAGCAGTTCTTC.

As concerns this clone: Relative to the germline gene, one junction end is altered; a read error may explain this. This chain joins TRBV12-3 or TRBV12-4 and TRBJ2-1; a possible D gene is TRBD1 (6 bases). This CDR3 has 12 residues. The DNA of the CDR3 is TGTGCCAGCAGTTTAGGGCCCGGGGCAGGGGTCTTC. Its translation is CASSLGPGAGVF.

The chain recombines TRBV10-2 with TRBJ2-7; tentative D call: TRBD2 (7 bases). The CDR3 spans 13 residues. Deletions cut 8 bases from V and 4 bases from J, with 15 bases between. Germline assignment: CDR1 WSHSY and CDR2 SAAADI. Here the CDR3 DNA reads TGCGCCAGCTCCTTACAGGGAGGGTACGAGCAGTACTTC. It yields the protein CASSLQGGYEQYF.

The chain combines TRBV27 with TRBJ1-2, with 8 bases aligning to TRBD1. Germline values: CDR1 MNHEY, CDR2 SMNVEV (reference sequence). There are 13 residues in the CDR3. With V trimmed by 6 bases and J by 5 bases, 5 bases remained unmatched. This CDR3 is CASSPTGEYGYTF. The CDR3, as DNA: TGTGCCAGCAGCCCGACAGGGGAATATGGCTACACCTTC.

A single count supports this clone. The CDR3 here is CASSSRDRDEKLFF. The DNA for the CDR3 is TGTGCCAGCAGCTCCCGGGACAGGGATGAAAAACTGTTTTTT. The genes are TRBV13 and TRBJ1-4; 9 bases are a match to TRBD1. Germline V gene data show CDR1 as PRHDT and CDR2 as FYEKMQ (reference sequence). The CDR3 has 14 amino acids. V shed 4 bases, J shed 6 bases, and the junction held 3 bases outside the gene matches.

The chain employs TRBV9 and TRBJ2-1, with a possible D match to TRBD2 (6 bases). V lost 0 bases to trimming and J lost 7 bases, with 20 bases between them. This CDR3 spans 17 amino acids. From germline, CDR1 is SGDLS and CDR2 YYNGEE. The CDR3: CASSVGASVSYGNEQFF. CDR3 sequence (DNA): TGTGCCAGCAGCGTAGGGGCTAGCGTTTCCTATGGGAATGAGCAGTTCTTC.

The genes are TRBV2 and TRBJ2-5, with 12 bases lining up with TRBD2. J lost 4 bases, V lost 1 base, and 10 bases had no gene match. Germline CDR1 and CDR2: SNHLY and FYNNEI. The CDR3 totals 18 residues. CDR3 loop: CASSEVPSGRAGSETQYF. The DNA of the CDR3 is TGTGCCAGCAGTGAAGTTCCTAGCGGGAGGGCCGGATCAGAGACCCAGTACTTC.

The rearrangement links TRBV6-1 to TRBJ1-5; D may be TRBD1 (6 bases). Germline-derived CDR1 and CDR2 are MNHNS and SASEGT. The CDR3 has 16 amino acids. V was trimmed by 3 bases and J by 2 bases, leaving 14 bases between them. The CDR3 is CASSDGQQAGNQPQHF. In nucleotides, the CDR3 is TGTGCCAGCAGTGACGGACAGCAAGCGGGCAATCAGCCCCAGCATTTT.

The rearrangement uses TRBV19 and TRBJ2-5; D perhaps matches TRBD1 (5 bases). V lost 4 bases and J lost 1, with 7 bases in between. Per germline, CDR1 LNHDA and CDR2 SQIVND (reference sequence). The CDR3 contains 13 residues. CDR3 sequence reads: CASSKTVQETQYF. CDR3 sequence (DNA): TGTGCCAGTAGTAAGACAGTCCAAGAGACCCAGTACTTC. Supplemented by reference TRBV19 and TRBJ2-5, the full variable domain reads DGGITQSPKYLFRKEGQNVTLSCEQNLNHDAMYWYRQDPGQGLRLIYYSQIVNDFQKGDIAEGYSVSREKKESFPLTVTSAQKNPTAFYLCASSKTVQETQYFGPGTRLLVL.

The J gene is TRBJ2-7, the V gene TRBV4-1; tentatively, D is TRBD2 (5 bases). The CDR3 is made up of 16 amino acids. The V end lost 0 bases, the J end lost 3 bases, and 15 bases lay between the germline ends. Germline V CDR1 and CDR2: MGHRA, YSYEKL. The CDR3 DNA reads as TGCGCCAGCAGCCAAGAGCCCGGGGTAAAAATCTACGAGCAGTACTTC. It is translated as CASSQEPGVKIYEQYF.

The rearrangement uses TRBV7-6 and TRBJ1-6; D unresolved. Germline CDR1 and CDR2: SGHVS and FNYEAQ. V lost 1 base and J 10 bases, leaving 14 bases between the germline ends. The CDR3 consists of 15 residues. As DNA, the CDR3 is TGTGCCAGCAGCTTAGACGCGGGAGGTTTCTCACCCCTCCACTTT. It translates to CASSLDAGGFSPLHF.

In its sample, this clone was seen once. The chain is built from TRBV2 and TRBJ1-1; no definite D call. CDR1 SNHLY and CDR2 FYNNEI come from the germline V gene. Deletions cut 2 bases from V and 2 bases from J, with 9 bases between. The CDR3 is 14 amino acids. The CDR3 sequence: CASSEYVRNTEAFF. CDR3 in DNA: TGTGCCAGCAGTGAATATGTCAGAAACACTGAAGCTTTCTTT.

This chain uses TRBV4-1 with TRBJ2-5; D is unresolved. The CDR3 is 13 residues long. CDR1 and CDR2 from the germline V gene are MGHRA and YSYEKL. The V and J ends lost 4 bases and 5 bases respectively, with 11 bases between them. CDR3: CASSPATSETQYF. For the CDR3, the DNA is TGCGCCAGCAGCCCCGCTACCTCGGAGACCCAGTACTTC.

The genes are TRBV10-3 and TRBJ1-5; maybe TRBD1 (6 bases). V was pared by 9 bases and J by 5 bases, with 14 bases between. Germline loops: CDR1 ENHRY, CDR2 SYGVKD. The CDR3 spans 13 residues. The CDR3 DNA sequence: TGTGCCATGGGCAGAGAGGGGGATCAGCCCCAGCATTTT. Protein product: CAMGREGDQPQHF.

The chain combines TRBV6-5 with TRBJ2-7; D is uncertain. Between the trimmed V and J ends, which lost 6 bases and 3 bases, there was a span of 9 bases. The CDR3 consists of 12 residues. Germline V gives CDR1 MNHEY, CDR2 SVGAGI. As DNA, the CDR3 is TGTGCCAGCAGCTCGTCAGTCTACGAGCAGTACTTC. Its translation: CASSSSVYEQYF.

This CDR3 reads CAISQDSQETQYF. CDR3 bases: TGTGCCATCAGTCAAGACTCGCAAGAGACCCAGTACTTC. V gene TRBV10-3 combines with J gene TRBJ2-5; D is unresolved. Germline lookup yields CDR1 ENHRY and CDR2 SYGVKD. CDR3 length: 13 residues. The V end was cut by 5 bases, the J end by 2 bases, with 9 bases between.

This clone was counted a few times. The V gene is TRBV5-5, the J gene TRBJ2-2; D uncertain. Germline V gene data show CDR1 as SGHKS and CDR2 as YYEKEE (reference sequence). This CDR3 is 13 amino acids long. V lost 0 bases and J 4 bases, leaving 4 bases between the germline ends. For the CDR3, the DNA is TGTGCCAGCAGCTTGGAGAGCACCGGGGAGCTGTTTTTT. It encodes CASSLESTGELFF.

The V gene is TRBV7-2, the J gene TRBJ2-3, with a tentative D call TRBD2 (7 bases). Germline V lookup: CDR1 SGHTA, CDR2 FQGNSA. The CDR3 totals 17 residues. Trimming stripped 3 bases from V and 2 bases from J, with 18 bases between. The DNA of the CDR3 is TGTGCCAGCAGCTTCAGGGGCGGGCGGGGGTTCACAGATACGCAGTATTTT. Its protein is CASSFRGGRGFTDTQYF. Full variable domain (rest looked up from reference TRBV7-2 and TRBJ2-3): GAGVSQSPSNKVTEKGKDVELRCDPISGHTALYWYRQSLGQGLEFLIYFQGNSAPDKSGLPSDRFSAERTGGSVSTLTIQRTQQEDSAVYLCASSFRGGRGFTDTQYFGPGTRLTVL.

In its sample, this clone was seen a few times. J is TRBJ2-2 and V is TRBV5-1; possible D gene TRBD2, 5 bases. The germline gives CDR1 SGHRS, CDR2 YFSETQ. The CDR3 contains 17 residues. Trimming removed 1 base from V and 0 bases from J, with 13 bases in between. The DNA for the CDR3 is TGCGCCAGCAGCTTGACGGTACTAGGTCCGAACACCGGGGAGCTGTTTTTT. Protein product: CASSLTVLGPNTGELFF.

The rearrangement joins TRBV2 to TRBJ1-5; weak D call: TRBD1 (6 bases). V was pared by 7 bases and J by 1 base, with 8 bases between. CDR3 length: 13 residues. In germline, CDR1 is SNHLY, CDR2 FYNNEI. CDR3 sequence: CASNGQSNQPQHF. The CDR3 nucleotides read TGTGCCAGCAACGGACAGAGCAATCAGCCCCAGCATTTT.

The DNA of the CDR3 is TGTGCCAGCAGCTTGGGACAGGGGGCGAGACAGCCCCAGCATTTT. Encoded protein: CASSLGQGARQPQHF. The chain joins TRBV5-8 to TRBJ1-5; TRBD1 matches at 10 bases. The trim removed 0 bases at V and 7 bases at J, leaving 4 bases unmatched. The CDR3 runs to 15 residues. Germline CDR1 SGHTS, CDR2 YDEGEE.

This chain uses TRBV6-5 with TRBJ2-7; TRBD1 agrees at 11 bases. This CDR3 is 14 amino acids long. Losses at the gene ends were 6 bases for V and 6 bases for J; bases not matched to a gene: 7. Germline CDR1 reads MNHEY; CDR2 reads SVGAGI. For the CDR3, the DNA is TGTGCCAGCAGAATAGGACAGGGGGCACGCGAGCAGTACTTC. Its protein product is CASRIGQGAREQYF.

The V gene is TRBV6-5, the J gene TRBJ1-6, with 10 bases matching TRBD1. Germline values: CDR1 MNHEY, CDR2 SVGAGI. The CDR3 contains 16 residues. V shed 0 bases and J 10 bases; nucleotides not matched to a gene: 6. Written as DNA, the CDR3 is TGTGCCAGCAGTTACTCGAGGCGGGACAGGGGATCACCCCTCCACTTT. Translation gives CASSYSRRDRGSPLHF.

Points on this clone: This sample also contains other DNA sequences that code for the same CDR3. The chain is built from TRBV30 and TRBJ2-7; D ambiguous. This CDR3 has 11 residues. The V and J ends lost 3 bases and 0 bases respectively, with 3 bases between them. The germline V gene encodes CDR1 GTSNPN and CDR2 SVGIG (reference sequence). CDR3 nucleotide sequence: TGTGCCTGGAGCGTCTCCTACGAGCAGTACTTC. Amino acid sequence: CAWSVSYEQYF.

The J gene is TRBJ1-2, the V gene TRBV5-4; unclear D gene. CDR3 size: 15 residues. CDR1 and CDR2 from the germline V gene are SGHNT and YYREEE (reference sequence). Trimming stripped 0 bases from V and 1 base from J, with 10 bases between. CDR3 sequence: CASSLGGSFNYGYTF. CDR3 DNA sequence: TGTGCCAGCAGCTTGGGAGGGTCTTTTAACTATGGCTACACCTTC.

The chain recombines TRBV5-1 with TRBJ1-2, with no clear D. The CDR3 loop spans 11 amino acids. Trimming took off 3 bases at V and 7 bases at J, with 7 bases between the two ends. In germline, CDR1 is SGHRS, CDR2 YFSETQ. CDR3 sequence reads: CASSSSSGYTF. The DNA for the CDR3 is TGCGCCAGCAGCTCGTCCAGTGGCTACACCTTC.